Given below is one T cell receptor (beta chain) in context. Its antigen remains unknown. The sample belongs to a study of cytomegalovirus exposure and HLA in healthy donors. Study-level points and caveats: A later analysis associated 16,000 or so TCR beta sequences with HLA alleles at a 0.05 false discovery rate. In a later analysis, HLA-associated TCR beta chains were more clonally expanded than equally common others. In vitro testing confirmed a few CMV-associated chains as specific for CMV antigens.

The PCR contained 60 Vbeta and 13 Jbeta primers. The data were produced by immunoSEQ multiplex PCR, yet TCRdb's version contains in-frame clones alone and is incomplete. The sample has around 180,000 clones, roughly four fifths seen once. Germline V gene data show CDR1 as LNHNV and CDR2 as YYDKDF (reference sequence). The CDR3 length is 14 residues. V lost 2 bases, J lost 11 bases, and 8 bases stayed unmatched. Though nominally healthy at sampling, donors likely had unrecorded immune exposures. The origin of this receptor is a man between 18 and 35 years old in good health and CMV-seronegative. Sequenced: PBMCs. This chain links TRBV15 with TRBJ2-5, with 10 positions matching TRBD1. CDR3 region: CATSRWGTGAGQYF. The CDR3 DNA follows: TGTGCCACCAGCAGATGGGGGACAGGGGCAGGGCAGTACTTC.